This section outlines one T cell receptor (beta chain) sequence together with its context. This record comes from a study of blood T cell repertoires in COVID-19. V dropped 8 bases and J dropped 4; count of bases not matched to a gene: 13. This CDR3 spans 15 amino acids. CDR1 and CDR2 (germline): MRHNA, SNTAGT. Sequenced by immunoSEQ multiplex PCR; TCRdb stores in-frame clones only, minus some. The table has 60,000 to 75,000 clones, just over 85% seen once; the top ten hold 4.5% to 5.5%. The sequence came from a human donor in a cohort sampled during active COVID-19. V gene TRBV6-4 combines with J gene TRBJ1-1; TRBD1 matches at 7 bases. Specimen: peripheral blood. CDR3 in amino acids: CASSRDRAGATEAFF. CDR3 coding DNA: TGTGCCAGCTCCCGAGACAGGGCTGGCGCCACTGAAGCTTTCTTT.